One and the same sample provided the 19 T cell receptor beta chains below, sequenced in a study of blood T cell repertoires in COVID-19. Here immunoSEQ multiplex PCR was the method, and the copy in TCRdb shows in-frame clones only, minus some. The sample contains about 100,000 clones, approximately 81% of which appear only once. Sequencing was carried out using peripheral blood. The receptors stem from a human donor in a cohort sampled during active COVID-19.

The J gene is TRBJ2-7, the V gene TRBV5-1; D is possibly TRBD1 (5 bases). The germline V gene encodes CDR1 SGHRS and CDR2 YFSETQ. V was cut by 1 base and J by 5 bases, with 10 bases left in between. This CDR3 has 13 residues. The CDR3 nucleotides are TGCGCCAGCAGCTTGCAGGGTGGCAACGAGCAGTACTTC. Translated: CASSLQGGNEQYF.

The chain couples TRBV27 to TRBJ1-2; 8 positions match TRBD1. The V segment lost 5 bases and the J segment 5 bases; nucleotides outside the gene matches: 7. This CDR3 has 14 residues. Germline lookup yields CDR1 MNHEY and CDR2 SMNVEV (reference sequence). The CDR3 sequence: CASSPRQGIYGYTF. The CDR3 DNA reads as TGTGCCAGCAGTCCGAGACAGGGGATTTATGGCTACACCTTC.

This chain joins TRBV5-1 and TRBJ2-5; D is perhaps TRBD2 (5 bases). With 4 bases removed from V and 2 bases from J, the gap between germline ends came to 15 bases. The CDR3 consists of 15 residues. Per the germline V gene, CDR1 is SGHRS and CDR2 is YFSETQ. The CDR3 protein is CASSTYPSIQETQYF. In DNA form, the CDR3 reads TGCGCCAGCAGCACCTACCCTAGCATACAAGAGACCCAGTACTTC.

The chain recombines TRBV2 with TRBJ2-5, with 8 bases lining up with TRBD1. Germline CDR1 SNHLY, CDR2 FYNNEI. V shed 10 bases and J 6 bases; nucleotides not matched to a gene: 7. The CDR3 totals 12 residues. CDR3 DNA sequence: TGTGCCACGGACAGGGTTGGTAAGACCCAGTACTTC. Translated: CATDRVGKTQYF.

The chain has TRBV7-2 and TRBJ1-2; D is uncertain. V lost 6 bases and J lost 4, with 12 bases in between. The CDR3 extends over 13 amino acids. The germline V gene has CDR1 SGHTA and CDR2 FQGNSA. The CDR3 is CASREGGGYGYTF. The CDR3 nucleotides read TGTGCCAGCAGGGAGGGAGGCGGCTATGGCTACACCTTC.

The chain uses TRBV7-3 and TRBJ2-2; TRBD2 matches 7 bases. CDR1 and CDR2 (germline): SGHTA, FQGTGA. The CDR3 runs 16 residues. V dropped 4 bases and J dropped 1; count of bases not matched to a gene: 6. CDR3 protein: CASSCGTTQNTGELFF. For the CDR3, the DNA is TGTGCCAGCAGCTGCGGGACTACCCAGAACACCGGGGAGCTGTTTTTT.

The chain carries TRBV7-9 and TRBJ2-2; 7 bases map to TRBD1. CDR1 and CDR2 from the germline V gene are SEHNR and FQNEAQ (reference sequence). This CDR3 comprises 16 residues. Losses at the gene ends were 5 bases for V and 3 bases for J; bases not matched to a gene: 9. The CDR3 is CASSTPRGFDTGELFF. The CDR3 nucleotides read TGTGCCAGCAGCACCCCCAGGGGGTTCGACACCGGGGAGCTGTTTTTT.

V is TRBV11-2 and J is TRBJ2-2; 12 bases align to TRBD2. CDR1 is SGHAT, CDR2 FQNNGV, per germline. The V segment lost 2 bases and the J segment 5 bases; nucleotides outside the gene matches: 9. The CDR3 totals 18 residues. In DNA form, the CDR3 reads TGTGCCAGCAGCTTATTCGCGACTAGCGGGAGAAGTACCGGGGAGCTGTTTTTT. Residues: CASSLFATSGRSTGELFF.

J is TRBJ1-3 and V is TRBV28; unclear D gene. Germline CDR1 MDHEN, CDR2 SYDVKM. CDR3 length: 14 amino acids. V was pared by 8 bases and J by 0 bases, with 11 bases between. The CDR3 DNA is TGTGCCAGCGGAGGCTATCCCTCTGGAAACACCATATATTTT. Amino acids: CASGGYPSGNTIYF.

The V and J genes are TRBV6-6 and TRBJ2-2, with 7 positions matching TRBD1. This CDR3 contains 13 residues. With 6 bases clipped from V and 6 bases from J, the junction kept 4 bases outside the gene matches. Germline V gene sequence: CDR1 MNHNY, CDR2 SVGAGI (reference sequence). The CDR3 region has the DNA TGTGCCAGCAGGAAAGGGGGCGCCGGGGAGCTGTTTTTT. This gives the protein CASRKGGAGELFF.

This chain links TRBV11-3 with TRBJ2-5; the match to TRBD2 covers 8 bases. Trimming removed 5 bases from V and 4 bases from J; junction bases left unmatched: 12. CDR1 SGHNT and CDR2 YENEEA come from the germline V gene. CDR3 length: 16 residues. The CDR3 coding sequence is TGTGCCAGCAGCGACCCCCACGGGGGGGGAACAGAGACCCAGTACTTC. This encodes CASSDPHGGGTETQYF.

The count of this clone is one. The CDR3 coding sequence is TGTGCCAGTAGTAAAAACCGGGACTTCCTCGATCGGGAGCAGTTCTTC. This encodes CASSKNRDFLDREQFF. This sequence joins TRBV19 and TRBJ2-1; weak D call: TRBD2 (6 bases). Trimming removed 4 bases from V and 10 bases from J, with 23 bases in between. The CDR3 is 16 amino acids. Germline-derived CDR1 and CDR2 are LNHDA and SQIVND (reference sequence).

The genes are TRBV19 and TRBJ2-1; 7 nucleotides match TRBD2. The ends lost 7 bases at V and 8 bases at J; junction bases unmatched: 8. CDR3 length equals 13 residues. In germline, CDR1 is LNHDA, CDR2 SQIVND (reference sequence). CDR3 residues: CASTSRGRDEQFF. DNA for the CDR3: TGTGCCAGTACCTCTCGGGGGAGGGATGAGCAGTTCTTC.

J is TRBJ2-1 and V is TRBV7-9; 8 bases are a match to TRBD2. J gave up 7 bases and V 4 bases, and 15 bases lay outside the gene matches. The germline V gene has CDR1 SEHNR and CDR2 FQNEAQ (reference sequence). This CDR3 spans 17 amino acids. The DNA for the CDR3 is TGTGCCAGCAGCTCTCCGCCGGGCGGGAGGTTTGGGAATGAGCAGTTCTTC. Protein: CASSSPPGGRFGNEQFF.

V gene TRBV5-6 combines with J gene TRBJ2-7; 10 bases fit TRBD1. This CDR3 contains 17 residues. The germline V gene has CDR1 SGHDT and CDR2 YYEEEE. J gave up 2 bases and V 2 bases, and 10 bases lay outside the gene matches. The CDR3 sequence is CASSFITPGTGAYEQYF. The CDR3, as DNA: TGTGCCAGCAGCTTTATAACGCCCGGGACAGGGGCCTACGAGCAGTACTTC.

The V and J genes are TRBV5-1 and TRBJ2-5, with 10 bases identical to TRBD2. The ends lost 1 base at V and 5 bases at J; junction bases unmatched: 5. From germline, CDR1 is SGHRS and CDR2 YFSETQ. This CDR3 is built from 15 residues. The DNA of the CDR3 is TGCGCCAGCAGCTTGATCGGGACTAGCGAGGAGACCCAGTACTTC. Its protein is CASSLIGTSEETQYF.

The CDR3 spells CASSYYGLASNEQFF. The CDR3 nucleotides read TGTGCCAGCAGTTACTATGGACTAGCAAGCAATGAGCAGTTCTTC. The rearrangement joins TRBV6-2 or TRBV6-3 to TRBJ2-1, with 8 bases aligning to TRBD2. Germline-derived CDR1 and CDR2 are MNHEY and SVGEGT. V was clipped by 1 base and J by 6 bases; unmatched bases: 5. The CDR3 is made up of 15 amino acids.

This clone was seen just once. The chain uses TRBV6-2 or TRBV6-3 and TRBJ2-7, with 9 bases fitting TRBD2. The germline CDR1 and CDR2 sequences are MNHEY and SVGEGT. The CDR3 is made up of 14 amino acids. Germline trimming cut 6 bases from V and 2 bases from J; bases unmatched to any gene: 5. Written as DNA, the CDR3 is TGTGCCAGCAGCCGACTAGCGGTAACCTACGAGCAGTACTTC. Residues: CASSRLAVTYEQYF.

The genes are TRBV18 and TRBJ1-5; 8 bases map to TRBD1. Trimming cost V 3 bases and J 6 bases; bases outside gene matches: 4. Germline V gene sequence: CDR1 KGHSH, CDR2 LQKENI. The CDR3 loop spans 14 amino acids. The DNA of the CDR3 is TGTGCCAGCTCACCGGACAGGGCCGGTCAGCCCCAGCATTTT. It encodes CASSPDRAGQPQHF.